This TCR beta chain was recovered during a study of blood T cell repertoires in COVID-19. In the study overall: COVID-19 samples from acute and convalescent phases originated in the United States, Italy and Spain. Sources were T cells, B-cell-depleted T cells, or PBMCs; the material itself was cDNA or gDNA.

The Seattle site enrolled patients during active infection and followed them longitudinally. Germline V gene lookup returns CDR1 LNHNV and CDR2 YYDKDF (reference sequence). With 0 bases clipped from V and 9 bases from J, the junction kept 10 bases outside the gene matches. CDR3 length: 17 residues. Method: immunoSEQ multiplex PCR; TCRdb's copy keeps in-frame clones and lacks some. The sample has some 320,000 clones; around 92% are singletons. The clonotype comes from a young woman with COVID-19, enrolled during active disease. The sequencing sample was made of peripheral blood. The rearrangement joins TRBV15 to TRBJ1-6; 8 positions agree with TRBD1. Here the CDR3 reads CATSRDKPGQGTSPLHF. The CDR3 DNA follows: TGTGCCACCAGCAGAGATAAACCCGGACAGGGTACTTCACCCCTCCACTTT.